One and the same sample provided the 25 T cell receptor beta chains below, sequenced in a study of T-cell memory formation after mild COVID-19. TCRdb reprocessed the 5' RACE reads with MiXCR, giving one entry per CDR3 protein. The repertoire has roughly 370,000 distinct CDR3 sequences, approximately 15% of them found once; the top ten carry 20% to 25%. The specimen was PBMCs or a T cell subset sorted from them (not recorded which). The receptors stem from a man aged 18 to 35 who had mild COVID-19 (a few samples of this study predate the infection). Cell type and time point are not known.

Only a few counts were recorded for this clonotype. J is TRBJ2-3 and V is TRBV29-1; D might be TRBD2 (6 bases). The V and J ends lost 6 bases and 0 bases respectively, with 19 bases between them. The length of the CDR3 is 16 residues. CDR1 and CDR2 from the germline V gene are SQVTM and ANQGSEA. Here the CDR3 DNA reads TGCAGCGTAGCCGGGACTGGCGTTGAAAGCACAGATACGCAGTATTTT. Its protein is CSVAGTGVESTDTQYF.

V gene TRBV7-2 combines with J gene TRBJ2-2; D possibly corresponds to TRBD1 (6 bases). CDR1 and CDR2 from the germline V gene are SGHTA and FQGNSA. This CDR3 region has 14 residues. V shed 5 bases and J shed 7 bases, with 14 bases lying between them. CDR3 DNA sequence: TGTGCCAGCAGCGTAAGCCTGGACAGCGGGGAGCTGTTTTTT. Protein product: CASSVSLDSGELFF.

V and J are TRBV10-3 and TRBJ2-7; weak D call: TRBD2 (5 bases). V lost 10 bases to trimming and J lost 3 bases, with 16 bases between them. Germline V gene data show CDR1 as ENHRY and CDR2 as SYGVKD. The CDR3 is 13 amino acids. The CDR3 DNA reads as TGTGCCAGCGGCGGGTCGGGAAACTACGAGCAGTACTTC. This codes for CASGGSGNYEQYF.

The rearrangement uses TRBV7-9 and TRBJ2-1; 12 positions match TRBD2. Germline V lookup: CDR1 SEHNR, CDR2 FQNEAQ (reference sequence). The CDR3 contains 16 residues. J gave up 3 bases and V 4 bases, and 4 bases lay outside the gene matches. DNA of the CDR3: TGTGCCAGCAGCTCCAGACTAGCGGGGGACTACAATGAGCAGTTCTTC. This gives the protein CASSSRLAGDYNEQFF.

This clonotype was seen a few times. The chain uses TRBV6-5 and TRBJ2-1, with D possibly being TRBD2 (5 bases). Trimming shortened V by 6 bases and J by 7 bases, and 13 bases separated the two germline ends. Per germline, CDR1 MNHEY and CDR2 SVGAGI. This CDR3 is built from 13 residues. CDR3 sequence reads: CASSRNRGNEQFF. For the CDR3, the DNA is TGTGCCAGCAGCCGTAACCGGGGAAATGAGCAGTTCTTC.

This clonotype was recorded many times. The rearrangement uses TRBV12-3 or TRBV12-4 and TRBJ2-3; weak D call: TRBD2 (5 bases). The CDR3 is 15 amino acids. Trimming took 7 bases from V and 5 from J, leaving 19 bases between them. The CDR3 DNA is TGTGCCAGCACCACCGGGGATAGCCCGGGAGATACGCAGTATTTT. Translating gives CASTTGDSPGDTQYF.

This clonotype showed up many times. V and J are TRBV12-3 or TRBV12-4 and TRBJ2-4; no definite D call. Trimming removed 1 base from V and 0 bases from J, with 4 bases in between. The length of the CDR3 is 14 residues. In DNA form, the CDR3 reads TGTGCCAGCAGTTTAGGGGGAGCCAAAAACATTCAGTACTTC. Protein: CASSLGGAKNIQYF.

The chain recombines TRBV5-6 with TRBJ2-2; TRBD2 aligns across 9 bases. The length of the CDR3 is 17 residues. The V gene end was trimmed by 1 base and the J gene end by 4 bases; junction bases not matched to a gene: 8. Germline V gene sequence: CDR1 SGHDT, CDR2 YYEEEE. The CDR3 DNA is TGTGCCAGCAGCTTGAGACTAGCGGTGGCGGTCACCGGGGAGCTGTTTTTT. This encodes CASSLRLAVAVTGELFF.

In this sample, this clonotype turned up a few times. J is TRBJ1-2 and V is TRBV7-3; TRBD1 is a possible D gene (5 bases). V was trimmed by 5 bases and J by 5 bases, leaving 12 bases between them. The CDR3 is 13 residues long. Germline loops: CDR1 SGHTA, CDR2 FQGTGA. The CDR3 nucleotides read TGTGCCAGCAGCATGCGGGGCGCTTATGGCTACACCTTC. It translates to CASSMRGAYGYTF.

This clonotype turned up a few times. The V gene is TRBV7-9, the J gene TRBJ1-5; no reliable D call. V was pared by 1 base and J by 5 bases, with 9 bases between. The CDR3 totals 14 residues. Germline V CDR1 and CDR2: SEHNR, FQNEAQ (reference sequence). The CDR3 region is CASSLEGYHQPQHF. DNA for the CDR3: TGTGCCAGCAGCTTAGAGGGCTACCATCAGCCCCAGCATTTT.

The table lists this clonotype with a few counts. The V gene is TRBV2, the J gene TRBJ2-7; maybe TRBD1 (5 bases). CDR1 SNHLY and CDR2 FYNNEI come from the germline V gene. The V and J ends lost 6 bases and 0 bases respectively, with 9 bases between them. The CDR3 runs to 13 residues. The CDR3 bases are TGTGCCAGCAGGGACACGAGCTCCTACGAGCAGTACTTC. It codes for CASRDTSSYEQYF. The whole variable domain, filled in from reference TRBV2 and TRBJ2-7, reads EPEVTQTPSHQVTQMGQEVILRCVPISNHLYFYWYRQILGQKVEFLVSFYNNEISEKSEIFDDQFSVERPDGSNFTLKIRSTKLEDSAMYFCASRDTSSYEQYFGPGTRLTVT.

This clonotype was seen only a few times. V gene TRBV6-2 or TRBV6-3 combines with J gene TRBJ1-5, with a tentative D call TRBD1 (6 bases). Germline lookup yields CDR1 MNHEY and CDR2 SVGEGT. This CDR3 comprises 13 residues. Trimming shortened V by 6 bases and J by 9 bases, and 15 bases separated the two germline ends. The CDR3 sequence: CASRPGTLGPQHF. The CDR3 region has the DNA TGTGCCAGCAGGCCCGGGACACTCGGGCCCCAGCATTTT.

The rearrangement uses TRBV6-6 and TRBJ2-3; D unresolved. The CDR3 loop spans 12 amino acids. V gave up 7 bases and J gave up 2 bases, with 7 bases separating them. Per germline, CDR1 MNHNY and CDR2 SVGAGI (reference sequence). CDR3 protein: CASTGTTDTQYF. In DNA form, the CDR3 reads TGTGCCAGCACTGGCACCACAGATACGCAGTATTTT.

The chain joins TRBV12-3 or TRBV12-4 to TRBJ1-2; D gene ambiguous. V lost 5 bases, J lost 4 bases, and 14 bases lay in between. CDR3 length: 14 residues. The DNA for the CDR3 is TGTGCCAGCAGTCACTCCGGCAGTGGCTATGGCTACACCTTC. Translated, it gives CASSHSGSGYGYTF.

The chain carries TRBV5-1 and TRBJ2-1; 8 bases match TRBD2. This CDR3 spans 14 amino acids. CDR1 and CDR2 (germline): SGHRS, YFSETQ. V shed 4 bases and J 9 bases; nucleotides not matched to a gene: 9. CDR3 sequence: CASSEGAGAVEQFF. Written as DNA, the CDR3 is TGCGCCAGCAGCGAGGGAGCGGGGGCAGTTGAGCAGTTCTTC.

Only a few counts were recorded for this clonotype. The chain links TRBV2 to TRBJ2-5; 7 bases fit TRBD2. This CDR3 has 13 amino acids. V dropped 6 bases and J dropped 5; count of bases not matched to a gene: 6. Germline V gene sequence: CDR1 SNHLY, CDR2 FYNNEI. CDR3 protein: CASRDLGGETQYF. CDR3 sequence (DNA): TGTGCCAGCAGGGACCTGGGGGGGGAGACCCAGTACTTC.

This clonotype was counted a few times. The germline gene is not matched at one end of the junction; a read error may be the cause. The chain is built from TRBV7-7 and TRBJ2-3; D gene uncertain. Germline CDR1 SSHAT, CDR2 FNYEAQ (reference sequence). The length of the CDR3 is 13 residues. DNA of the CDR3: TGTGCTAGCAGCCTGGGAAGCGCAGATACGCAGTATTTT. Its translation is CASSLGSADTQYF. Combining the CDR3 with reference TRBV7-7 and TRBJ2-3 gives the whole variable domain GAGVSQSPRYKVTKRGQDVTLRCDPISSHATLYWYQQALGQGPEFLTYFNYEAQPDKSGLPSDRFSAERPEGSISTLTIQRTEQRDSAMYRCASSLGSADTQYFGPGTRLTVL.

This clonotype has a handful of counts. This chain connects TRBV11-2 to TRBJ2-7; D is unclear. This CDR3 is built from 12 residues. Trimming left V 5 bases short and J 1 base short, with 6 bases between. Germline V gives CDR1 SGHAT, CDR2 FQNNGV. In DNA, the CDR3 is TGTGCCAGCAGCGTCCTATCCTACGAGCAGTACTTC. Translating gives CASSVLSYEQYF.

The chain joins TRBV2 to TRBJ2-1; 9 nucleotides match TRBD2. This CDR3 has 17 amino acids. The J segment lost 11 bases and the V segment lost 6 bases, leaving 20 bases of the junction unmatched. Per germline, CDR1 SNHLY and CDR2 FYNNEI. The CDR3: CASRLSSSGERFWKQFF. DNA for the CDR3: TGTGCCAGCAGGCTGTCTTCTAGCGGGGAGAGATTTTGGAAGCAGTTCTTC. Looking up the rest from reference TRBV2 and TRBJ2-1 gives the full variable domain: EPEVTQTPSHQVTQMGQEVILRCVPISNHLYFYWYRQILGQKVEFLVSFYNNEISEKSEIFDDQFSVERPDGSNFTLKIRSTKLEDSAMYFCASRLSSSGERFWKQFFGPGTRLTVL.

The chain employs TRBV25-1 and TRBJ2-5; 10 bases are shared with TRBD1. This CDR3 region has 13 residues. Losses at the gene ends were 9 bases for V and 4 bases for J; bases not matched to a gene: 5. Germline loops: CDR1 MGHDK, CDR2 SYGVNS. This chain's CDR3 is CASHRDRGETQYF. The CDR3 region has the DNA TGTGCCAGTCACCGGGACAGGGGAGAGACCCAGTACTTC.

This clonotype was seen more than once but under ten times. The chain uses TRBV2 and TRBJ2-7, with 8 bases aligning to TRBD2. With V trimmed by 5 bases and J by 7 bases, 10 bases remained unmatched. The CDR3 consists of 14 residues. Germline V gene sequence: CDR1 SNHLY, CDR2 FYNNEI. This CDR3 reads CASSLIAGTWEQYF. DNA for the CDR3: TGTGCCAGCAGTCTGATAGCGGGGACCTGGGAGCAGTACTTC.

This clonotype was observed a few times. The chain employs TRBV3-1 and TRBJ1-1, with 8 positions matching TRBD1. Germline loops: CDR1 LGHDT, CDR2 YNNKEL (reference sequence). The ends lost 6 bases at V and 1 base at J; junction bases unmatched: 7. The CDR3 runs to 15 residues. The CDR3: CASSLGQGPNTEAFF. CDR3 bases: TGTGCCAGCAGTCTCGGACAGGGCCCGAACACTGAAGCTTTCTTT.

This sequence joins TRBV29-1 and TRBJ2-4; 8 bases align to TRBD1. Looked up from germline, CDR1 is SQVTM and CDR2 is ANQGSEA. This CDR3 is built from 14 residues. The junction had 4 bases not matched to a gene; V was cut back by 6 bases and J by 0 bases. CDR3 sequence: CSVRGRVAKNIQYF. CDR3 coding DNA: TGCAGCGTCAGGGGGCGCGTAGCCAAAAACATTCAGTACTTC. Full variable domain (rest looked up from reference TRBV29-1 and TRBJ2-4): SAVISQKPSRDICQRGTSLTIQCQVDSQVTMMFWYRQQPGQSLTLIATANQGSEATYESGFVIDKFPISRPNLTFSTLTVSNMSPEDSSIYLCSVRGRVAKNIQYFGAGTRLSVL.

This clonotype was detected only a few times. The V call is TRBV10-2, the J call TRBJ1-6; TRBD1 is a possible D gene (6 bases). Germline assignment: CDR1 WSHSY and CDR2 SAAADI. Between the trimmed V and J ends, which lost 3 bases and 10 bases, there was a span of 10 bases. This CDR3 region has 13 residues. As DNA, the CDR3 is TGCGCCAGCAGTGAACAGGGACACTCACCCCTCCACTTT. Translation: CASSEQGHSPLHF.

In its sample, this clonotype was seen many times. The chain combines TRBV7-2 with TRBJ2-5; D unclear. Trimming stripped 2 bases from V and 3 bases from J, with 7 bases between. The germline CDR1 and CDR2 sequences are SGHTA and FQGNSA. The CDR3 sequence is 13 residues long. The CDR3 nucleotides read TGTGCCAGCAGCTTAAGTTGGGAAGAGACCCAGTACTTC. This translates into CASSLSWEETQYF.